This section outlines one T cell receptor (beta chain) sequence together with its context. Its antigen is still unknown. Unique molecular identifiers tagged individual cDNA molecules. Each CDR3 protein is one row after TCRdb ran MiXCR on the 5' RACE reads. The sample records under 25,000 distinct CDR3 sequences, 4.5% to 5% being singletons. V was clipped by 4 bases and J by 1 base; unmatched bases: 3. The CDR3 totals 15 residues. Germline-derived CDR1 and CDR2 are MGHRA and YSYEKL. The sample originates from a study of early T cells in non-severe SARS-CoV-2 infection. Study overall: Bulk RNA isolated from unsorted whole blood underwent sequencing; chains were not paired. Study-wide findings and caveats: VDJdb-based annotation leaned toward anti-spike CD8 responses and missed private and CD4 specificities.

The sample taken for sequencing was whole blood. V usage is TRBV4-1 and J usage is TRBJ2-3, with TRBD2 identical over 9 bases. This clonotype was sampled from an adult who was a healthcare worker with PCR-confirmed SARS-CoV-2 infection or an uninfected control (not recorded which). The CDR3 nucleotides read TGCGCCAGCAGCCTGGGGACTAGCCGCACAGATACGCAGTATTTT. Its translation is CASSLGTSRTDTQYF.